The T cell receptor beta chain under discussion was sequenced for a study of CXCR3-negative and CXCR3-positive naive CD8 T cells. The CDR3 is 15 residues long. Germline V lookup: CDR1 LGHNA, CDR2 YSLEER. The study made its TRB cDNA libraries by 5' RACE, adding UMI labels. TCRdb re-called the 5' RACE reads, yielding one record per CDR3 amino acid sequence without DNA. This repertoire includes some 130,000 distinct CDR3 sequences. Material: naive CXCR3- CD8+ T cells from blood. Subset noted: CD45RO-CCR7+CD27+CD95- naive CD8+ T cells lacking CXCR3 (TNR3-). This TCR was recovered from a human donor in good health. Some clones in this sample may be carry-over from other donors' samples. The chain joins TRBV4-3 to TRBJ2-5. The CDR3 sequence is CASSQGDADGETQYF.